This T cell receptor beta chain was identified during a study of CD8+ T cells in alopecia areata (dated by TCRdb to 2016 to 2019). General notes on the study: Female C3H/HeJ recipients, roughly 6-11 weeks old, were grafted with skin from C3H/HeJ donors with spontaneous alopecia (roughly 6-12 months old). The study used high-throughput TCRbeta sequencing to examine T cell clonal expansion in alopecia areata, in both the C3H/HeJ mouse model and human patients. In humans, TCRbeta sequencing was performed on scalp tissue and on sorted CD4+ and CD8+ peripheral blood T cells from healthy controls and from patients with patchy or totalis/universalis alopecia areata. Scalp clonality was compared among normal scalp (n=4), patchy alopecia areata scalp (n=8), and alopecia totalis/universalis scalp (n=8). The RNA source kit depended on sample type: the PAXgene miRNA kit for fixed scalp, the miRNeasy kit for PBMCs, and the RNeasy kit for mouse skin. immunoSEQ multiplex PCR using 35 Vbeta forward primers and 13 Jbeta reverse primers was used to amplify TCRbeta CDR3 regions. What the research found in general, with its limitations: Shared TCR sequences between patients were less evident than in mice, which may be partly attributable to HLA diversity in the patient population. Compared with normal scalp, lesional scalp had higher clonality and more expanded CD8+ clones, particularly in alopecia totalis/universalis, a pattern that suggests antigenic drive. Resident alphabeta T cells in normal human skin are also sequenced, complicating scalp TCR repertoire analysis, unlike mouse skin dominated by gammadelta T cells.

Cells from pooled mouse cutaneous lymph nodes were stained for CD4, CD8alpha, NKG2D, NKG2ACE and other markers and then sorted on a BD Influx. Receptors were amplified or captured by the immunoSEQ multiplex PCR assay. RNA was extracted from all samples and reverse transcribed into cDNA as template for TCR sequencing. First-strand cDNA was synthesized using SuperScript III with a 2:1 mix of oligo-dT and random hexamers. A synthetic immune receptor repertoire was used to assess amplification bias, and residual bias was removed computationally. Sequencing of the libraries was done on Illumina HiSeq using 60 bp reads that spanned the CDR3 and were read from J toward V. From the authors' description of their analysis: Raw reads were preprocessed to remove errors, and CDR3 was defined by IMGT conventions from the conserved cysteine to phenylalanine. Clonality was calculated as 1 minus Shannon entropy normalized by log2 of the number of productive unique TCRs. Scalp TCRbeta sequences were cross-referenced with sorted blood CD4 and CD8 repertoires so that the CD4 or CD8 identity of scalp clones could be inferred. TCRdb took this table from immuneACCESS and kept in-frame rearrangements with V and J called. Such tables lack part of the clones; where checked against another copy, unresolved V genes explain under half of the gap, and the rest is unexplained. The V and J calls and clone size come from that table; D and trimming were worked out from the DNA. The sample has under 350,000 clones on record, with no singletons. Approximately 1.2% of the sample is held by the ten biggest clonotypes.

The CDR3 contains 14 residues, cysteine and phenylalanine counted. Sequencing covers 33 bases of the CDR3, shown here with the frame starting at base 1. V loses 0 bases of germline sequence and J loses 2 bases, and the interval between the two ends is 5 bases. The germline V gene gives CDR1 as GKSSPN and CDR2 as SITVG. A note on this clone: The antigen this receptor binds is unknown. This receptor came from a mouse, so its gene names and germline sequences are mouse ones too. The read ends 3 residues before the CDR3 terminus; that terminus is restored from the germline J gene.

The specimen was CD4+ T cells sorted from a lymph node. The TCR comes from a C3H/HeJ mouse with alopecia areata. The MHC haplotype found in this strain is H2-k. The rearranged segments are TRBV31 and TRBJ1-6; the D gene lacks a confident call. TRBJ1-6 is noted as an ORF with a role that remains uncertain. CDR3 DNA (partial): TGTGCCTGGAGTCTGGAAACCTATAATTCGCCC. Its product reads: CAWSLETYNSP. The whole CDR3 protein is CAWSLETYNSPLYF.